This T cell receptor beta chain was identified during a study of T cell changes during pregnancy in multiple sclerosis. V shed 4 bases and J shed 0 bases, with 14 bases lying between them. The CDR3 runs to 17 residues. Germline V gives CDR1 SGDLS, CDR2 YYNGEE. Clones were sequenced by immunoSEQ multiplex PCR, and TCRdb holds only the in-frame ones, with some missing. The sample includes 55,000 to 70,000 clones, almost 95% of them seen just once. This clonotype was sampled from a female donor in good health, enrolled as a control in a pregnancy study. The chain links TRBV9 to TRBJ2-6, with D possibly being TRBD1 (5 bases). Specimen: CD8+ T cells from peripheral blood mononuclear cells, collected in the third trimester of pregnancy. The CDR3: CASSPRQIYSGANVLTF. For the CDR3, the DNA is TGTGCCAGCAGCCCCCGACAGATTTACTCTGGGGCCAACGTCCTGACTTTC.